Shown below are 21 T cell receptor beta chains from a single sample sequenced in a study of T-cell memory formation after mild COVID-19. TCRdb used MiXCR to reprocess the 5' RACE reads, holding one entry per CDR3 protein. The sample consists of about 49,000 distinct CDR3 sequences, 27% of them appearing once. Sequenced sample: PBMCs or a T cell subset sorted from them (not recorded which). These receptors came from a man younger than 35 who had mild COVID-19 (a few samples of this study predate the infection). Cell type and time point are not known.

This clonotype was observed a handful of times. The J gene is TRBJ2-5, the V gene TRBV7-6; 12 positions match TRBD1. Per the germline V gene, CDR1 is SGHVS and CDR2 is FNYEAQ. V trimming: 5 bases; J trimming: 3 bases; junction bases outside the gene matches: 7. This CDR3 is 16 amino acids long. Written as DNA, the CDR3 is TGTGCCAGCAGCAGCCGGGACAGGGGGCCGGAAGAGACCCAGTACTTC. The encoded protein is CASSSRDRGPEETQYF.

The V gene is TRBV6-5, the J gene TRBJ2-1, with D perhaps matching TRBD1 (8 bases). Germline assignment: CDR1 MNHEY and CDR2 SVGAGI. V was shortened by 3 bases and J by 8 bases, with 17 bases between the two germline ends. There are 15 residues in the CDR3. The CDR3 region is CASSYTGGASDEQFF. In nucleotides, the CDR3 is TGTGCCAGCAGTTATACAGGGGGGGCCTCGGATGAGCAGTTCTTC.

There are a few counts of this clonotype. The V and J genes are TRBV12-3 or TRBV12-4 and TRBJ2-7, with D possibly TRBD2 on 6 matching bases. This CDR3 comprises 14 residues. Trimming stripped 3 bases from V and 1 base from J, with 10 bases between. The CDR3, as DNA: TGTGCCAGCAGTTTGGAGGGGCGTTCCTACGAGCAGTACTTC. This encodes CASSLEGRSYEQYF.

Only a few counts were recorded for this clonotype. The gene calls are TRBV4-1 and TRBJ2-1, with 7 bases identical to TRBD2. The length of the CDR3 is 16 residues. The V gene's germline CDR1 is MGHRA and CDR2 YSYEKL. J lost 6 bases, V lost 0 bases, and 8 bases had no gene match. As DNA, the CDR3 is TGCGCCAGCAGCCAAGAGACTAGCTTGCCGGGCAATGAGCAGTTCTTC. Its protein is CASSQETSLPGNEQFF.

This clonotype was seen a handful of times. The genes are TRBV4-3 and TRBJ2-3; 12 bases map to TRBD2. The J segment lost 2 bases and the V segment lost 0 bases, leaving 6 bases of the junction unmatched. Per the germline V gene, CDR1 is LGHNA and CDR2 is YSLEER. CDR3 length: 18 residues. The CDR3: CASSQDRLAGEDTDTQYF. DNA of the CDR3: TGCGCCAGCAGCCAAGATCGACTAGCGGGGGAGGACACAGATACGCAGTATTTT.

The CDR3 loop reads CASSALTEDRNSPLHF. DNA of the CDR3: TGTGCCAGCAGTGCCCTGACTGAGGACCGAAATTCACCCCTCCACTTT. The chain links TRBV6-1 to TRBJ1-6; D is undetermined. The germline V and J ends were trimmed by 4 bases and 7 bases, with 17 bases remaining between them. The CDR3 extends over 16 amino acids. Germline V gene lookup returns CDR1 MNHNS and CDR2 SASEGT.

This clonotype came up a few times. The CDR3 region is CASSYSTVYGKLFF. CDR3 sequence (DNA): TGTGCCAGCAGTTACTCGACAGTGTACGGAAAACTGTTTTTT. This chain joins TRBV6-5 and TRBJ1-4, with D perhaps matching TRBD1 (5 bases). The CDR3 sequence is 14 residues long. The germline CDR1 and CDR2 sequences are MNHEY and SVGAGI. V lost 0 bases and J lost 10, with 12 bases in between.

V usage is TRBV24-1 and J usage is TRBJ2-1, with 7 nucleotides matching TRBD2. CDR1 is KGHDR, CDR2 SFDVKD, per germline. Trimming cost V 10 bases and J 6 bases; bases outside gene matches: 8. The CDR3 runs 13 residues. CDR3 in DNA: TGTGCCACAGAACCCCCGGGGGGCAATGAGCAGTTCTTC. Translating it yields CATEPPGGNEQFF.

The chain has TRBV12-3 or TRBV12-4 and TRBJ2-1; D may be TRBD1 (5 bases). Trimming shortened V by 3 bases and J by 6 bases, and 9 bases separated the two germline ends. The CDR3 contains 13 residues. The CDR3 protein is CASSFRGRNEQFF. CDR3 nucleotide sequence: TGTGCCAGCAGTTTTAGGGGTCGCAATGAGCAGTTCTTC.

V gene TRBV4-1 combines with J gene TRBJ2-2; D is perhaps TRBD2 (7 bases). The V gene lost 6 bases and the J gene lost 4 bases, with 15 bases spanning the gap. Germline CDR1 reads MGHRA; CDR2 reads YSYEKL. This CDR3 region has 15 residues. This CDR3 is CASSYGGLGTGELFF. DNA for the CDR3: TGCGCCAGCAGTTACGGGGGGCTCGGCACCGGGGAGCTGTTTTTT.

The chain uses TRBV20-1 and TRBJ2-7; D gene ambiguous. Germline V gene sequence: CDR1 DFQATT, CDR2 SNEGSKA (reference sequence). The CDR3 consists of 13 residues. Trimming cost V 0 bases and J 7 bases, with 13 bases left between them. CDR3 sequence reads: CSARDTSMGEQYV. CDR3 sequence (DNA): TGCAGTGCTAGAGATACTTCTATGGGGGAGCAGTACGTC.

The V and J genes are TRBV28 and TRBJ1-5, with D unresolved. The CDR3 is made up of 14 amino acids. The V gene's germline CDR1 is MDHEN and CDR2 SYDVKM. Trimming stripped 6 bases from V and 7 bases from J, with 16 bases between. This CDR3 reads CASSQPGILQPQHF. The CDR3 nucleotides are TGTGCCAGCAGCCAGCCCGGAATATTGCAGCCCCAGCATTTT.

This clonotype was observed a few times. V gene TRBV7-9 combines with J gene TRBJ2-1; D not certain. V gave up 1 base and J gave up 12 bases, with 10 bases separating them. The CDR3 is 12 amino acids. Germline CDR1 SEHNR, CDR2 FQNEAQ (reference sequence). The CDR3 reads CASSLVLGWQFF. The DNA for the CDR3 is TGTGCCAGCAGCTTAGTGCTGGGTTGGCAGTTCTTC.

This clonotype was seen more than once but under ten times. The chain links TRBV20-1 to TRBJ2-7; D gene unclear. The V end was cut by 0 bases, the J end by 0 bases, with 9 bases between. The germline V gene has CDR1 DFQATT and CDR2 SNEGSKA (reference sequence). There are 14 residues in the CDR3. The CDR3 loop is CSARDLPSSYEQYF. CDR3 nucleotides: TGCAGTGCTAGAGATTTGCCAAGCTCCTACGAGCAGTACTTC.

This chain uses TRBV12-3 or TRBV12-4 with TRBJ1-3; perhaps TRBD1 as D (5 bases). This CDR3 contains 14 residues. Between the trimmed V and J ends, which lost 4 bases and 4 bases, there was a span of 11 bases. In nucleotides, the CDR3 is TGTGCCAGCAGTTCCTCAGGGTGGGGAAACACCATATATTTT. This encodes CASSSSGWGNTIYF.

This clonotype appeared many times. The gene calls are TRBV7-8 and TRBJ2-1, with 10 bases matching TRBD1. Per germline, CDR1 SGHVS and CDR2 FQNEAQ. The junction had 4 bases not matched to a gene; V was cut back by 2 bases and J by 3 bases. The CDR3 is made up of 16 amino acids. CDR3 coding DNA: TGTGCCAGCAGCTTAATGGACAGGGGGTACTACAATGAGCAGTTCTTC. It encodes CASSLMDRGYYNEQFF.

The chain uses TRBV5-5 and TRBJ1-2; D ambiguous. The CDR3 spans 16 residues. Trimming cost V 3 bases and J 2 bases, with 17 bases left between them. CDR1 SGHKS and CDR2 YYEKEE come from the germline V gene (reference sequence). Written as DNA, the CDR3 is TGTGCCAGCAGCTCGCAAACCGTTGGACTGAACTATGGCTACACCTTC. Encoded protein: CASSSQTVGLNYGYTF.

The genes are TRBV3-1 and TRBJ1-1; no definite D call. CDR3 length equals 14 residues. Germline V gives CDR1 LGHDT, CDR2 YNNKEL (reference sequence). V was shortened by 1 base and J by 0 bases, with 6 bases between the two germline ends. The CDR3: CASSQVSLNTEAFF. The CDR3 bases are TGTGCCAGCAGCCAAGTAAGTCTGAACACTGAAGCTTTCTTT.

V is TRBV7-6 and J is TRBJ2-7, with TRBD2 identical over 12 bases. V shed 4 bases and J 7 bases; nucleotides not matched to a gene: 5. Per the germline V gene, CDR1 is SGHVS and CDR2 is FNYEAQ. The CDR3 has 14 amino acids. The CDR3 reads CASSSSGGAGEQYF. Written as DNA, the CDR3 is TGTGCCAGCAGCTCTAGCGGGGGGGCCGGGGAGCAGTACTTC. Full variable domain (remainder filled in from reference TRBV7-6 and TRBJ2-7): GAGVSQSPRYKVTKRGQDVALRCDPISGHVSLYWYRQALGQGPEFLTYFNYEAQQDKSGLPNDRFSAERPEGSISTLTIQRTEQRDSAMYRCASSSSGGAGEQYFGPGTRLTVT.

This clonotype was seen a few times. This rearrangement joins TRBV11-1 to TRBJ2-5, with unresolved D. The V and J ends lost 5 bases and 2 bases respectively, with 12 bases between them. Germline assignment: CDR1 SGHAT and CDR2 FQDESV (reference sequence). This CDR3 has 14 residues. In nucleotides, the CDR3 is TGTGCCAGCAGCCTTAGGAACCCTCAAGAGACCCAGTACTTC. It encodes CASSLRNPQETQYF.

V is TRBV6-5 and J is TRBJ2-5; tentative D call: TRBD1 (5 bases). Germline values: CDR1 MNHEY, CDR2 SVGAGI. This CDR3 contains 16 residues. Trimming cost V 4 bases and J 2 bases, with 17 bases left between them. CDR3 region: CASSFQPTGFQETQYF. The CDR3 DNA reads TGTGCCAGCAGTTTTCAACCCACAGGTTTTCAAGAGACCCAGTACTTC.